This T cell receptor (beta chain) was documented in a study of shared clonotypes between healthy human individuals. The CDR3 contains 21 residues. With 6 bases clipped from V and 0 bases from J, the junction kept 25 bases outside the gene matches. Researchers divided each subset's genomic DNA evenly across several immunoSEQ plates. This table comes from immunoSEQ multiplex PCR, and its TCRdb copy is limited to in-frame clones, with some not included. The sample yields roughly 660,000 clones, 90% seen once. The source material was memory CD8+ T cells from PBMCs. As for subset: CD45RO+ cells pooled with CCR7-negative TemRA cells. The chain carries TRBV5-3 and TRBJ2-3; the match to TRBD2 covers 7 bases. TRBV5-3 is an ORF; its function is uncertain. The clonotype comes from a man younger than 35 in good health. Some clones in this sample may be carry-over from other donors' samples. CDR3 DNA sequence: TGTGCCAGAAAAGCCCCCCCTACGAAGTGCGGGAGACGATCTAGCACAGATACGCAGTATTTT. It specifies CARKAPPTKCGRRSSTDTQYF.